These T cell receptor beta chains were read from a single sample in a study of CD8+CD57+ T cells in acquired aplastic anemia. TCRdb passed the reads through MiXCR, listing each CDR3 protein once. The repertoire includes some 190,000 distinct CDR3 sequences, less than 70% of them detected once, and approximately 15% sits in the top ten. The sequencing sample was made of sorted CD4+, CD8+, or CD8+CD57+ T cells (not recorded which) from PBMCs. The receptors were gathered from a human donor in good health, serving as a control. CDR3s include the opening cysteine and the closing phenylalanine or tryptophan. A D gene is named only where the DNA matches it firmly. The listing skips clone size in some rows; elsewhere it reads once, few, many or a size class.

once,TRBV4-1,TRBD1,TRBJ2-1,TGCGCCAGCAGCCAAGATGGACAGGGCAATGAGCAGTTCTTC,CASSQDGQGNEQFF
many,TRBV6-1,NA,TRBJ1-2,TGTGCCAGCATTGGGACCTTCCCCTCCGATGGCTACACCTTC,CASIGTFPSDGYTF
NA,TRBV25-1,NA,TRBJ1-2,TGTGCCAGCAGTGAATATGCGGGGGCAAGGGGCTACACCTTC,CASSEYAGARGYTF
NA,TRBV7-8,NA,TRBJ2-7,TGTGCCAGCGCCTCACTGGACAGAGCCTACGAGCAGTACTTC,CASASLDRAYEQYF
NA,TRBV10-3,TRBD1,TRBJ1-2,TGTGCCATCAGTGAGATCGGGACAGGGACCAAGGGCTACACCTTC,CAISEIGTGTKGYTF
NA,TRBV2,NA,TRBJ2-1,TGTGCCAGCAGTGATAGTGAGAGCTCCTACAATGAGCAGTTCTTC,CASSDSESSYNEQFF
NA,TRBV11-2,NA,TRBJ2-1,TGTGCCAGCAGCTTGTCAGTATACAATGAGCAGTTCTTC,CASSLSVYNEQFF
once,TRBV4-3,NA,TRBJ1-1,TGCGCCAGCAGCCGAATAGCGGGGGGCACTGAAGCTTTCTTT,CASSRIAGGTEAFF
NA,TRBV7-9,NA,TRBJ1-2,TGTGCCAGCAGCGGGGGCAGTTTTTATGGCTACACCTTC,CASSGGSFYGYTF
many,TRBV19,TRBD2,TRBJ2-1,TGTGCCAGTCAAGTATATTCAAGGGGGCCTAGCGGGGGATTGGACAATGAGCAGTTCTTC,CASQVYSRGPSGGLDNEQFF
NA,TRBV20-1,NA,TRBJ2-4,TGCAGTGCAAGGATGGAGGGTGGGAACATTCAGTACTTC,CSARMEGGNIQYF
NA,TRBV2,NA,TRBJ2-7,TGTGCCAGCAGCCTTAGCTTCCAACTCTACGAGCAGTACTTC,CASSLSFQLYEQYF
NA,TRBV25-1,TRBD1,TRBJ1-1,TGTGCCAGCAGTGTCGCAGGGGGCGCGGTCACTGAAGCTTTCTTT,CASSVAGGAVTEAFF
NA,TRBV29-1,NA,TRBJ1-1,TGCAGCGTTCTACAGGACCCGAAGACTGAAGCTTTCTTT,CSVLQDPKTEAFF
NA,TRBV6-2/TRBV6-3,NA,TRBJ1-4,TGTGCCAGCAGTGACCAGGGAATCTTCGGGGGCGGGACTAATGAAAAACTGTTTTTT,CASSDQGIFGGGTNEKLFF
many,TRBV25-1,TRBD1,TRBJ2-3,TGTGCCAGCAGCCTACAGGGGACCCGCACAGATACGCAGTATTTT,CASSLQGTRTDTQYF
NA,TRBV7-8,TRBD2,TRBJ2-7,TGTGCCAGCAGCCACCGACTAGCGGGGGGGCTAGCGCAGTACTTC,CASSHRLAGGLAQYF
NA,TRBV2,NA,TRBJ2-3,TGTGCCAGCAGCATATTCCAGGGAACAGATACGCAGTATTTT,CASSIFQGTDTQYF
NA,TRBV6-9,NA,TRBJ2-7,TGTGCCAGCAGTTACGGGTATTCCTACGAGCAGTACTTC,CASSYGYSYEQYF
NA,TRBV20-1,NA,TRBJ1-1,TGCAGTGCTAGAGAAGGGACTCCTAACACTGAAGCTTTCTTT,CSAREGTPNTEAFF
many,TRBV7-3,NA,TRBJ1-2,TGTGCCAGCAGCTTAGGCCGGGACGGCCGCTATGGCTACACCTTC,CASSLGRDGRYGYTF
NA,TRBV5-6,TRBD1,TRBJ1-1,TGTGCCAGCAGCGACGGGACAGGAGGAAACACTGAAGCTTTCTTT,CASSDGTGGNTEAFF